These 29 T cell receptor beta chains came from one sample sequenced in a study of response to subunit inactivated influenza vaccine (dated by TCRdb to the late 2010s). Library creation used RT-PCR. These reads were obtained on an Illumina HiSeq 2500. TCRdb trimmed public reads at Q25 via fastp, called clones via MiXCR and kept in-frame beta chains. Every CDR3 protein is listed once, alongside the most common genes and DNA of its rows. In all, the sample holds about 500,000 distinct CDR3 sequences, and approximately 17% of those were seen once. Together, the top ten hold 2.5% to 3.5% of the sample. Specimen: CD4+ T cells sorted from PBMCs, collected roughly 24 months after vaccination. These receptors were collected from a man aged 50 to 69 who received an inactivated influenza vaccine. Donor details come from another sample of the same person, matched by shared clones.

The chain has TRBV6-2 or TRBV6-3 and TRBJ2-7, with 10 bases that match TRBD2. The CDR3 extends over 16 amino acids. Germline CDR1 and CDR2: MNHEY and SVGEGT. Losses at the gene ends were 0 bases for V and 1 base for J; bases not matched to a gene: 3. Here the CDR3 reads CASSYSPSGSSYEQYF. The CDR3 nucleotides read TGTGCCAGCAGTTACTCGCCTAGCGGGAGTTCCTACGAGCAGTACTTC.

This sequence joins TRBV11-2 and TRBJ1-1; 7 bases map to TRBD1. The CDR3 spans 15 residues. CDR1 SGHAT and CDR2 FQNNGV come from the germline V gene. V trimming: 5 bases; J trimming: 7 bases; junction bases outside the gene matches: 13. CDR3 nucleotides: TGTGCCAGCAGCCCAACCGACAGGGCCTCGGGTGAAGCTTTCTTT. It specifies CASSPTDRASGEAFF. The full variable domain, rest sourced from reference TRBV11-2 and TRBJ1-1, is EAGVAQSPRYKIIEKRQSVAFWCNPISGHATLYWYQQILGQGPKLLIQFQNNGVVDDSQLPKDRFSAERLKGVDSTLKIQPAKLEDSAVYLCASSPTDRASGEAFFGQGTRLTVV.

This clonotype was observed once. This chain joins TRBV20-1 and TRBJ2-5, with TRBD2 identical over 10 bases. Trimming took 8 bases from V and 5 from J; bases not matched to a gene: 8. The CDR3 spans 13 residues. Germline V gives CDR1 DFQATT, CDR2 SNEGSKA (reference sequence). This CDR3 is CSPLLAGRETQYF. CDR3 DNA sequence: TGCAGTCCGTTACTAGCGGGGCGGGAGACCCAGTACTTC.

This clonotype occurred many times. This sequence joins TRBV5-1 and TRBJ2-7, with D unresolved. The CDR3 spans 16 residues. The germline V gene encodes CDR1 SGHRS and CDR2 YFSETQ. The ends were cut back, 4 bases at V and 3 bases at J, with 20 bases in the middle. Here the CDR3 reads CASSTGTAVDSYEQYF. The CDR3 DNA follows: TGCGCCAGCAGCACCGGCACAGCCGTGGATAGCTACGAGCAGTACTTC.

This clonotype was picked up a small number of times. The chain uses TRBV4-3 and TRBJ2-3; 8 bases agree with TRBD2. CDR3 length: 16 residues. Germline trimming cut 1 base from V and 8 bases from J; bases unmatched to any gene: 11. The V gene's germline CDR1 is LGHNA and CDR2 YSLEER. Here the CDR3 reads CASSQASSRGASTQYF. As DNA, the CDR3 is TGCGCCAGCAGCCAAGCCTCTTCGCGGGGGGCTTCTACGCAGTATTTT.

The chain is built from TRBV10-3 and TRBJ2-7; 7 nucleotides line up with TRBD2. CDR1 is ENHRY, CDR2 SYGVKD, per germline. CDR3 size: 17 residues. The V gene end was trimmed by 3 bases and the J gene end by 1 base; junction bases not matched to a gene: 12. The CDR3 region is CAISEGSTGGGSYEQYF. The DNA of the CDR3 is TGTGCCATCAGTGAAGGGTCGACGGGGGGAGGTTCCTACGAGCAGTACTTC.

The chain joins TRBV7-2 to TRBJ2-1, with D hard to call. The ends were cut back, 5 bases at V and 9 bases at J, with 11 bases in the middle. CDR3 length equals 12 residues. Germline loops: CDR1 SGHTA, CDR2 FQGNSA. CDR3 sequence reads: CASSPGFGEQFF. The CDR3 nucleotides read TGTGCCAGCAGCCCCGGCTTCGGTGAGCAGTTCTTC. The entire variable domain, with the rest obtained from reference TRBV7-2 and TRBJ2-1, is as follows: GAGVSQSPSNKVTEKGKDVELRCDPISGHTALYWYRQSLGQGLEFLIYFQGNSAPDKSGLPSDRFSAERTGGSVSTLTIQRTQQEDSAVYLCASSPGFGEQFFGPGTRLTVL.

This clonotype was recorded at least ten times. The chain links TRBV5-1 to TRBJ2-5, with 9 bases aligning to TRBD1. Germline V lookup: CDR1 SGHRS, CDR2 YFSETQ. CDR3 length equals 14 residues. The trim removed 3 bases at V and 10 bases at J, leaving 10 bases unmatched. For the CDR3, the DNA is TGCGCCAGCAGCTCCAGGGTAGACAGGGGGAGCCAGTACTTC. As protein: CASSSRVDRGSQYF.

The chain recombines TRBV6-4 with TRBJ2-7; D is ambiguous. The CDR3 covers 13 residues. Germline CDR1 reads MRHNA; CDR2 reads SNTAGT. V lost 4 bases to trimming and J lost 4 bases, with 11 bases between them. The CDR3 DNA is TGTGCCAGCAGTGTCAACCTAGGGTACGAGCAGTACTTC. It is translated as CASSVNLGYEQYF.

This chain uses TRBV7-9 with TRBJ2-3, with a tentative D call TRBD1 (6 bases). Germline values: CDR1 SEHNR, CDR2 FQNEAQ (reference sequence). The CDR3 totals 16 residues. Trimming pared 2 bases from V and 2 bases from J, leaving 14 bases between. CDR3 sequence (DNA): TGTGCCAGCAGCTTAATGGGACATAGCTCCACAGATACGCAGTATTTT. Amino acid sequence: CASSLMGHSSTDTQYF.

This clonotype came up many times. V usage is TRBV9 and J usage is TRBJ2-3; D gene uncertain. Germline CDR1 SGDLS, CDR2 YYNGEE. V lost 0 bases and J lost 2, with 13 bases in between. This CDR3 spans 16 amino acids. This CDR3 is CASSVAQGQTTDTQYF. Written as DNA, the CDR3 is TGTGCCAGCAGCGTAGCACAAGGGCAGACCACAGATACGCAGTATTTT.

The chain employs TRBV29-1 and TRBJ2-1; D gene ambiguous. In germline, CDR1 is SQVTM, CDR2 ANQGSEA. This CDR3 has 15 residues. V was trimmed by 3 bases and J by 0 bases, leaving 12 bases between them. The CDR3 is CSVDGVFFSYNEQFF. Written as DNA, the CDR3 is TGCAGCGTTGATGGCGTATTTTTCTCCTACAATGAGCAGTTCTTC.

This clonotype has a handful of counts. The chain joins TRBV12-3 or TRBV12-4 to TRBJ2-2, with 7 positions matching TRBD1. CDR3 size: 15 residues. Trimming at V came to 3 bases and at J to 3 bases, leaving 4 bases not matched to a gene. The CDR3 region has the DNA TGTGCCAGCAGTTTTGGGGACAGAGACACCGGGGAGCTGTTTTTT. Translated: CASSFGDRDTGELFF.

The V gene is TRBV7-2, the J gene TRBJ2-7, with TRBD1 matching over 8 bases. The CDR3 extends over 16 amino acids. The V gene end was trimmed by 6 bases and the J gene end by 3 bases; junction bases not matched to a gene: 13. From germline, CDR1 is SGHTA and CDR2 FQGNSA. The CDR3 nucleotides are TGTGCCAGCAGGATAAATTCAGGGGGCGCCAACTACGAGCAGTACTTC. Translation: CASRINSGGANYEQYF.

V usage is TRBV7-9 and J usage is TRBJ1-1, with TRBD1 matching over 8 bases. The J segment lost 2 bases and the V segment lost 4 bases, leaving 6 bases of the junction unmatched. Germline CDR1 and CDR2: SEHNR and FQNEAQ (reference sequence). The CDR3 has 15 amino acids. The CDR3 nucleotides read TGTGCCAGCAGCTCCGGACAGGGCGGTAACACTGAAGCTTTCTTT. Its translation: CASSSGQGGNTEAFF.

This rearrangement joins TRBV20-1 to TRBJ2-3, with D possibly being TRBD1 (5 bases). Per germline, CDR1 DFQATT and CDR2 SNEGSKA (reference sequence). This CDR3 is built from 13 residues. V lost 2 bases, J lost 2 bases, and 8 bases lay in between. CDR3 in DNA: TGCAGTGCTAGAAGGACAAACACAGATACGCAGTATTTT. Its protein product is CSARRTNTDTQYF.

The chain has TRBV6-1 and TRBJ2-5; possible D gene TRBD2, 6 bases. In germline, CDR1 is MNHNS, CDR2 SASEGT. This CDR3 region has 14 residues. V lost 7 bases and J lost 1, with 13 bases in between. The CDR3 reads CASKGLRTQETQYF. Written as DNA, the CDR3 is TGTGCCAGCAAGGGACTTCGGACCCAAGAGACCCAGTACTTC.

CDR3 protein: CSAKEPGRYGYTF. CDR3 coding DNA: TGCAGTGCTAAGGAACCCGGACGTTATGGCTACACCTTC. The rearrangement uses TRBV20-1 and TRBJ1-2; D gene unclear. Per the germline V gene, CDR1 is DFQATT and CDR2 is SNEGSKA (reference sequence). Trimming shortened V by 4 bases and J by 5 bases, and 14 bases separated the two germline ends. CDR3 length: 13 residues.

This clonotype was found a few times. The V call is TRBV12-3 or TRBV12-4, the J call TRBJ1-1; D is ambiguous. This CDR3 is 16 amino acids long. V lost 8 bases, J lost 1 base, and 20 bases lay in between. CDR3 protein: CASSPQPLAANTEAFF. The CDR3 DNA is TGTGCCAGCTCTCCTCAGCCACTGGCAGCGAACACTGAAGCTTTCTTT.

This clonotype has more than one count but fewer than ten. The CDR3 region is CAISETSGAMNEQFF. CDR3 nucleotides: TGTGCCATCAGTGAGACTAGCGGGGCCATGAATGAGCAGTTCTTC. The rearrangement links TRBV10-3 to TRBJ2-1; TRBD2 matches 10 bases. This CDR3 comprises 15 residues. V lost 2 bases and J lost 7; bases outside the gene matches: 5. Germline lookup yields CDR1 ENHRY and CDR2 SYGVKD.

V is TRBV7-2 and J is TRBJ2-3, with 10 nucleotides matching TRBD1. Germline lookup yields CDR1 SGHTA and CDR2 FQGNSA. This CDR3 is 15 amino acids long. With 3 bases clipped from V and 5 bases from J, the junction kept 5 bases outside the gene matches. In DNA, the CDR3 is TGTGCCAGCAGCTTCCCGACAGGGGGCGTAGATACGCAGTATTTT. Translating it yields CASSFPTGGVDTQYF.

With respect to this clonotype: A much bigger clone sits one base away, suggesting this may be a read error. The chain has TRBV25-1 and TRBJ2-1, with TRBD2 matching 7 bases. CDR3 length: 13 amino acids. Losses at the gene ends were 4 bases for V and 7 bases for J; bases not matched to a gene: 4. Germline V gene data show CDR1 as MGHDK and CDR2 as SYGVNS. The CDR3 DNA is TGTGCCAGCAGTGCCGGGACTAAAAATGAGCAGTTCTTC. It yields the protein CASSAGTKNEQFF.

The rearrangement links TRBV5-1 to TRBJ2-1; TRBD1 matches at 9 bases. J lost 3 bases, V lost 9 bases, and 7 bases had no gene match. This CDR3 is built from 14 residues. Per the germline V gene, CDR1 is SGHRS and CDR2 is YFSETQ. The CDR3 region has the DNA TGCGCCACCAATCCGGGACAGGGCTACAATGAGCAGTTCTTC. Encoded protein: CATNPGQGYNEQFF.

This clonotype came up many times. Germline and junction disagree at one end, which may indicate a read error. The chain recombines TRBV3-1 with TRBJ1-1; D gene unclear. This CDR3 contains 13 residues. CDR1 is LGHDT, CDR2 YNNKEL, per germline (reference sequence). The CDR3 protein is CASSQAGNTEAFF. CDR3 in DNA: TGCGCCAGCAGCCAAGCCGGGAACACTGAAGCTTTCTTT.

At least ten counts were recorded for this clonotype. The rearrangement uses TRBV12-3 or TRBV12-4 and TRBJ1-1; D perhaps matches TRBD1 (5 bases). V was pared by 0 bases and J by 5 bases, with 10 bases between. The CDR3 spans 14 residues. The CDR3 sequence: CASSLAGGVTEAFF. CDR3 bases: TGTGCCAGCAGTTTAGCGGGGGGAGTAACTGAAGCTTTCTTT.

V is TRBV3-1 and J is TRBJ2-1; D is ambiguous. Germline CDR1 is LGHDT and CDR2 is YNNKEL (reference sequence). This CDR3 region has 14 residues. The germline V and J ends were trimmed by 2 bases and 7 bases, with 12 bases remaining between them. The CDR3 bases are TGTGCCAGCAGCCAATCGGCGGCCGGGAATGAGCAGTTCTTC. Protein product: CASSQSAAGNEQFF.

This rearrangement joins TRBV20-1 to TRBJ2-1, with no clear D. This CDR3 has 13 amino acids. V lost 4 bases and J lost 3, with 10 bases in between. CDR1 is DFQATT and CDR2 is SNEGSKA in the germline V gene (reference sequence). The CDR3 loop reads CSATPGNYNEQFF. As DNA, the CDR3 is TGCAGTGCTACCCCGGGTAACTACAATGAGCAGTTCTTC.

This clonotype was seen a few times. This chain links TRBV18 with TRBJ2-5; D unresolved. Germline CDR1 and CDR2: KGHSH and LQKENI. The CDR3 loop spans 13 amino acids. V lost 2 bases, J lost 2 bases, and 6 bases lay in between. The CDR3 is CASSPGEQETQYF. Here the CDR3 DNA reads TGTGCCAGCTCACCAGGAGAACAAGAGACCCAGTACTTC.

This clonotype was seen a few times. V usage is TRBV5-1 and J usage is TRBJ1-4; TRBD1 matches 8 bases. J gave up 6 bases and V 4 bases, and 5 bases lay outside the gene matches. This CDR3 region has 14 residues. Per germline, CDR1 SGHRS and CDR2 YFSETQ. The CDR3 DNA is TGCGCCAGCAGCCCGGGACAGGAGTATGAAAAACTGTTTTTT. Its protein is CASSPGQEYEKLFF. Full variable domain (remainder filled in from reference TRBV5-1 and TRBJ1-4): KAGVTQTPRYLIKTRGQQVTLSCSPISGHRSVSWYQQTPGQGLQFLFEYFSETQRNKGNFPGRFSGRQFSNSRSEMNVSTLELGDSALYLCASSPGQEYEKLFFGSGTQLSVL.